The T cell receptor beta chain under discussion was sequenced for a study of radiation and T cells in renal cell carcinoma. Study-level findings and limits: Pretreatment tumor biopsies were lacking, so baseline clonotypes are unknown.

Germline V gene lookup returns CDR1 MNHNY and CDR2 SVGAGI (reference sequence). CDR3 size: 16 residues. V was clipped by 5 bases and J by 4 bases; unmatched bases: 10. A remark on this clone: Its cognate antigen is unknown.

Time point described: blood 2 weeks post-SBRT. Treatment indicated: 15 Gy SBRT to primary tumor, nephrectomy 4 weeks later. Blood was sampled at baseline, 2 weeks and 4 weeks after SBRT. Some clones are missing from TCRdb's copy, which holds only in-frame ones; the method was immunoSEQ multiplex PCR. The sample carries some 80,000 clones, 70% to 90% recorded once. The genes are TRBV6-6 and TRBJ2-1; 8 bases are a match to TRBD2. Specimen: blood, collected from a patient whose treatment included radiotherapy and nephrectomy. The TCR comes from a woman aged 45 to 65 with renal cell carcinoma. CDR3 nucleotides: TGTGCCAGCAGTACCCTGGGGCTAGCGGGTTACAATGAGCAGTTCTTC. It specifies CASSTLGLAGYNEQFF.